The 22 T cell receptor beta chains given below trace back to one sample, sequenced in a study of graft-versus-host responses after intestinal transplantation. Investigators treated the graft tissue so that it released intraepithelial and lamina propria lymphocytes. Assay: immunoSEQ multiplex PCR; the TCRdb copy retains only in-frame clones and omits some. This table holds 6,500 to 10,000 clones, around two thirds found once. The material sequenced was ileum tissue, taken around 530 days after intestinal transplant. The receptors come from a human patient who received an intestinal transplant, so some T cells may come from the graft donor.

The chain recombines TRBV11-3 with TRBJ2-7; D gene ambiguous. V gave up 1 base and J gave up 6 bases, with 22 bases separating them. Germline assignment: CDR1 SGHNT and CDR2 YENEEA. The CDR3 runs to 17 residues. This chain's CDR3 is CASSLVSDTSGSSEQYF. CDR3 in DNA: TGTGCCAGCAGCTTAGTATCAGACACTTCGGGTTCGAGCGAGCAGTACTTC.

The chain is built from TRBV10-3 and TRBJ2-1; D unclear. Germline values: CDR1 ENHRY, CDR2 SYGVKD. V dropped 6 bases and J dropped 10 bases, with 10 bases sitting between them. There are 11 residues in the CDR3. The CDR3 DNA reads as TGTGCCATCAGCGATCTCAAAGAGCAGTTCTTC. Translating it yields CAISDLKEQFF.

The genes are TRBV21-1 and TRBJ2-7; TRBD2, the table's D call, was not compared with the DNA. TRBV21-1 is a listed pseudogene. This CDR3 comprises 15 residues. The CDR3 DNA is TGTGCCAGCAGCCCCCGACTAGGGATCTCCTACGAGCAGTACTTC. It encodes CASSPRLGISYEQYF.

This clone was picked up a small number of times. This specimen includes other DNA sequences encoding the same CDR3. The chain is built from TRBV9 and TRBJ1-1; D remains unclear. Per the germline V gene, CDR1 is SGDLS and CDR2 is YYNGEE. The CDR3 runs 12 residues. Trimming left V 1 base short and J 5 bases short, with 6 bases between. The chain's CDR3 is CASSVLGTEAFF. CDR3 nucleotides: TGTGCCAGCAGCGTACTCGGGACTGAAGCTTTCTTT.

Concerning this clone itself: One junction end disagrees with the germline gene, perhaps due to a read error. The chain carries TRBV7-7 and TRBJ2-2; perhaps TRBD1 as D (7 bases). The CDR3 runs to 17 residues. Germline V CDR1 and CDR2: SSHAT, FNYEAQ (reference sequence). As DNA, the CDR3 is TGTGCTAGCAGCTTAGGGCAGGGGGGAATGAACACCGGGGAGCTGTTTTTT. Its protein product is CASSLGQGGMNTGELFF. Together with reference TRBV7-7 and TRBJ2-2, the CDR3 gives the full variable domain: GAGVSQSPRYKVTKRGQDVTLRCDPISSHATLYWYQQALGQGPEFLTYFNYEAQPDKSGLPSDRFSAERPEGSISTLTIQRTEQRDSAMYRCASSLGQGGMNTGELFFGEGSRLTVL.

The chain links TRBV6-9 to TRBJ2-7; 8 bases align to TRBD1. The germline V gene has CDR1 MNHGY and CDR2 SVAAGI. This CDR3 spans 15 amino acids. V shed 3 bases, J shed 7 bases, and the junction held 11 bases outside the gene matches. Here the CDR3 reads CASSYSPDRGREQYF. The CDR3 coding sequence is TGTGCCAGCAGTTACTCGCCTGACAGGGGAAGGGAGCAGTACTTC.

This rearrangement joins TRBV5-1 to TRBJ1-2, with a possible D match to TRBD1 (6 bases). V was trimmed by 6 bases and J by 13 bases, leaving 25 bases between them. Germline loops: CDR1 SGHRS, CDR2 YFSETQ. The CDR3 consists of 14 residues. The CDR3 DNA reads as TGCGCCAGCACCCAAGGGGGACGTTCGGATCTAGGCACCTTC. This encodes CASTQGGRSDLGTF.

The rearrangement uses TRBV14 and TRBJ1-2, with 7 bases aligning to TRBD1. CDR1 and CDR2 (germline): SGHDN, FVKESK. V was pared by 5 bases and J by 8 bases, with 8 bases of the junction left unmatched. The length of the CDR3 is 13 residues. The CDR3 protein is CASSSAGTVGYTF. DNA for the CDR3: TGTGCCAGCAGCTCGGCCGGGACAGTCGGCTACACCTTC.

This clone was recorded a few times. The chain has TRBV4-2 and TRBJ2-2; D possibly matches TRBD1 or TRBD2 (6 bases each). Between the trimmed V and J ends, which lost 4 bases and 6 bases, there was a span of 12 bases. The CDR3 consists of 14 residues. CDR1 and CDR2 from the germline V gene are LGHNA and YNFKEQ. The CDR3 coding sequence is TGTGCCAGCAGCCCCAAGGGGGGTGCCGGGGAGCTGTTTTTT. This sequence encodes CASSPKGGAGELFF.

This chain uses TRBV5-5 with TRBJ2-2, with 14 bases fitting TRBD2. The ends lost 4 bases at V and 6 bases at J; junction bases unmatched: 2. CDR1 is SGHKS, CDR2 YYEKEE, per germline (reference sequence). The CDR3 runs to 15 residues. CDR3 sequence: CASSPGLAGAGELFF. The CDR3 bases are TGTGCCAGCAGCCCGGGACTAGCGGGAGCCGGGGAGCTGTTTTTT.

The CDR3 loop reads CASTQTSGSHEQYF. Written as DNA, the CDR3 is TGTGCCAGTACCCAGACTAGCGGGAGCCACGAGCAGTACTTC. This chain joins TRBV19 and TRBJ2-7, with TRBD2 matching over 12 bases. Germline V gene lookup returns CDR1 LNHDA and CDR2 SQIVND (reference sequence). There are 14 residues in the CDR3. V lost 7 bases and J lost 5; bases outside the gene matches: 6.

The V call is TRBV7-3, the J call TRBJ2-3, with TRBD2 identical over 13 bases. Germline-derived CDR1 and CDR2 are SGHTA and FQGTGA. The V gene end was trimmed by 5 bases and the J gene end by 3 bases; junction bases not matched to a gene: 5. The CDR3 is made up of 16 amino acids. The CDR3 sequence: CASSLRLAGGTDTQYF. CDR3 in DNA: TGTGCCAGCAGCCTACGACTAGCGGGAGGAACAGATACGCAGTATTTT.

This chain joins TRBV5-1 and TRBJ2-1; 10 positions agree with TRBD2. V was pared by 0 bases and J by 3 bases, with 3 bases of the junction left unmatched. The length of the CDR3 is 16 residues. Germline lookup yields CDR1 SGHRS and CDR2 YFSETQ. As DNA, the CDR3 is TGCGCCAGCAGCTTGGGACTAGCGGGTTACTACAATGAGCAGTTCTTC. Protein product: CASSLGLAGYYNEQFF.

The chain joins TRBV2 to TRBJ2-4; D unclear. Germline CDR1 is SNHLY and CDR2 is FYNNEI. CDR3 length equals 12 residues. The V gene lost 7 bases and the J gene lost 1 base, with 5 bases spanning the gap. In DNA form, the CDR3 reads TGTGCCAGCACTTATGCCAAAAACATTCAGTACTTC. Its protein product is CASTYAKNIQYF.

V usage is TRBV5-1 and J usage is TRBJ2-1; 9 positions match TRBD2. This CDR3 has 16 amino acids. The trim removed 0 bases at V and 2 bases at J, leaving 3 bases unmatched. Germline CDR1 is SGHRS and CDR2 is YFSETQ. The CDR3 here is CASSLVAGGAYNEQFF. The CDR3 region has the DNA TGCGCCAGCAGCTTGGTGGCGGGAGGGGCCTACAATGAGCAGTTCTTC.

V and J are TRBV6-6 and TRBJ2-7, with TRBD1 identical over 7 bases. The germline V gene encodes CDR1 MNHNY and CDR2 SVGAGI (reference sequence). The CDR3 covers 12 residues. V lost 10 bases and J lost 9; bases outside the gene matches: 12. CDR3 nucleotide sequence: TGTGCCACCACCGCTGAGACAGGGAGGCAGTACTTC. Protein sequence: CATTAETGRQYF.

This clone came up once. The chain employs TRBV5-4 and TRBJ2-7; weak D call: TRBD2 (6 bases). Germline assignment: CDR1 SGHNT and CDR2 YYREEE (reference sequence). CDR3 length: 15 residues. Trimming took 3 bases from V and 1 from J, leaving 14 bases between them. CDR3: CASSSTRGESYEQYF. The CDR3 DNA reads as TGTGCCAGCAGCTCCACTCGCGGGGAATCCTACGAGCAGTACTTC.

The chain uses TRBV9 and TRBJ1-1; D unclear. The CDR3 consists of 16 residues. V was trimmed by 4 bases and J by 0 bases, leaving 16 bases between them. Germline V lookup: CDR1 SGDLS, CDR2 YYNGEE. CDR3 sequence (DNA): TGTGCCAGCAGCCCAAGAGGGTCGGGGATGAACACTGAAGCTTTCTTT. Its translation: CASSPRGSGMNTEAFF.

The chain joins TRBV21-1 to TRBJ1-1; the DNA was not compared with TRBD1, the D call given in the table. TRBV21-1 is an annotated pseudogene. The CDR3 extends over 17 amino acids. This CDR3 reads CASSKGQGTKGRTEAFF. CDR3 DNA sequence: TGTGCCAGCAGCAAGGGACAGGGTACGAAGGGGAGGACTGAAGCTTTCTTT.

This clone was detected only a few times. The chain combines TRBV28 with TRBJ2-3; perhaps TRBD1 as D (5 bases). The V end was cut by 11 bases, the J end by 0 bases, with 12 bases between. The CDR3 extends over 13 amino acids. Germline V gene sequence: CDR1 MDHEN, CDR2 SYDVKM. CDR3 residues: CAAGMPSTDTQYF. Written as DNA, the CDR3 is TGTGCCGCAGGGATGCCTAGCACAGATACGCAGTATTTT.

The chain recombines TRBV5-4 with TRBJ2-3, with 8 nucleotides matching TRBD2. V lost 4 bases, J lost 4 bases, and 14 bases stayed unmatched. CDR3 length: 17 residues. The germline V gene has CDR1 SGHNT and CDR2 YYREEE (reference sequence). The CDR3 region is CASSPSGGGGMADTQYF. The CDR3 nucleotides read TGTGCCAGCAGCCCCTCGGGAGGGGGAGGGATGGCAGATACGCAGTATTTT. The full variable domain, its missing parts supplied by reference TRBV5-4 and TRBJ2-3, is ETGVTQSPTHLIKTRGQQVTLRCSSQSGHNTVSWYQQALGQGPQFIFQYYREEENGRGNFPPRFSGLQFPNYSSELNVNALELDDSALYLCASSPSGGGGMADTQYFGPGTRLTVL.

The chain joins TRBV6-4 to TRBJ2-7, with D perhaps matching TRBD1 or TRBD2 (6 bases each). The V end was cut by 5 bases, the J end by 7 bases, with 18 bases between. The CDR3 totals 14 residues. Per germline, CDR1 MRHNA and CDR2 SNTAGT. CDR3 nucleotides: TGTGCCAGCAGTTACTTCGGGGGCGCGGAGGAGCAGTACTTC. Translation: CASSYFGGAEEQYF.